The clone carrying this T cell receptor (beta chain) came up a few times. Its antigen is currently unknown. J gave up 4 bases and V 5 bases, and 7 bases lay outside the gene matches. CDR3 length: 15 residues. Germline CDR1 is MNHNY and CDR2 is SVGAGI (reference sequence). Primers: 60 Vbeta forward and 13 Jbeta reverse. Using immunoSEQ multiplex PCR, the repertoire was profiled, and TCRdb retains in-frame clones only, with some absent. The sample holds over 200,000 clones; more than 60% are singletons and the top ten take less than 3%. The sample is drawn from a study of cytomegalovirus exposure and HLA in healthy donors. General observations from the study: Rare TCR sequences predominated, though certain public TCRs were found in many donors. CMV antigen specificity was confirmed in vitro for a few CMV-associated chains.

Sequenced: PBMCs. The clonotype originates from a woman in her fifties or sixties in good health and CMV-seropositive. This sequence joins TRBV6-6 and TRBJ2-7; 11 bases are shared with TRBD2. The DNA for the CDR3 is TGTGCCAGCAGTATCGCCGGGACTAGCGGTTACGAGCAGTACTTC. Amino acids: CASSIAGTSGYEQYF.